This T cell receptor beta chain is from a study of control samples from healthy donors and cancer patients. The germline V gene encodes CDR1 SGHTA and CDR2 FQGTGA. This CDR3 has 17 residues. V lost 5 bases and J lost 0, with 17 bases in between. This clone was recorded once. Data came from immunoSEQ multiplex PCR; TCRdb stores just in-frame clones and leaves some out. Of 100,000 or so clones detected, 70% to 90% appear once; the ten largest clones hold around 1.3%. This TCR was sampled from a woman aged 45-65 years in good health. V usage is TRBV7-3 and J usage is TRBJ2-1; unclear D gene. The sequencing input was blood. The CDR3 DNA reads TGTGCCAGCAGCGTGAACCCTCCTAGATTCTCCTACAATGAGCAGTTCTTC. Its translation is CASSVNPPRFSYNEQFF. Full variable domain (remainder filled in from reference TRBV7-3 and TRBJ2-1): GAGVSQTPSNKVTEKGKYVELRCDPISGHTALYWYRQSLGQGPEFLIYFQGTGAADDSGLPNDRFFAVRPEGSVSTLKIQRTERGDSAVYLCASSVNPPRFSYNEQFFGPGTRLTVL.